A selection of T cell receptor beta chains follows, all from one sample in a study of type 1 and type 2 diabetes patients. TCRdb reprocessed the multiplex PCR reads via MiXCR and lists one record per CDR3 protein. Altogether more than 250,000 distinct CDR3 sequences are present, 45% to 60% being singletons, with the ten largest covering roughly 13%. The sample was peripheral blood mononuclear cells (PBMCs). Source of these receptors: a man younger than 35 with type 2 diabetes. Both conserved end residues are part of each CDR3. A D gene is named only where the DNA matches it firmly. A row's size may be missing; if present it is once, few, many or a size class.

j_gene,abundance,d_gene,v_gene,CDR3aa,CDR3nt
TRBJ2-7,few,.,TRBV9,CASSVADYEQYF,TGTGCCAGCAGCGTAGCTGACTACGAGCAGTACTTC
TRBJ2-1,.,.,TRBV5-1,CASSLTGIDEQFF,TGCGCCAGCAGCTTAACAGGGATCGATGAGCAGTTCTTC
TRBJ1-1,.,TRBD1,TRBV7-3,CASSLSPDRKNTEAFF,TGTGCCAGCAGCCTTAGCCCGGACAGGAAGAACACTGAAGCTTTCTTT
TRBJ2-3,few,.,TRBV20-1,CSARVGELGTDTQYF,TGCAGTGCTAGAGTTGGAGAGTTGGGCACAGATACGCAGTATTTT
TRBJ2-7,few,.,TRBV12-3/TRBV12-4,CASSPRGATYEQYF,TGTGCCAGCAGTCCAAGGGGAGCAACCTACGAGCAGTACTTC
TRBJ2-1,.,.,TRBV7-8,CASSFSIGYNEQFF,TGTGCCAGCAGCTTTTCTATTGGCTACAATGAGCAGTTCTTC
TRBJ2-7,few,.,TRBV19,CASSPGTGTYEQYF,TGTGCCAGTAGTCCGGGGACGGGGACCTACGAGCAGTACTTC
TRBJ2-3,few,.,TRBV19,CASTGRRTTDTQYF,TGTGCCAGTACGGGCAGGAGGACCACAGATACGCAGTATTTT
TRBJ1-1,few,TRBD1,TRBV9,CASSGPGTGLSGTEAFF,TGTGCCAGCAGCGGACCCGGGACAGGGCTTTCGGGCACTGAAGCTTTCTTT
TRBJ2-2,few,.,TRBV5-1,CASSLAKVAGELFF,TGCGCCAGCAGCTTGGCCAAGGTCGCCGGGGAGCTGTTTTTT
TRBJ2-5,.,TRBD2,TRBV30,CAWRLAGSETQYF,TGTGCCTGGAGACTAGCGGGAAGTGAGACCCAGTACTTC
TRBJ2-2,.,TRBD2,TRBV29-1,CSVVIAGPTGELFF,TGCAGCGTTGTAATAGCGGGGCCGACCGGGGAGCTGTTTTTT
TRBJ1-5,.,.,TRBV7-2,CASSPGQGDQPQHF,TGTGCCAGCAGCCCGGGACAAGGCGATCAGCCCCAGCATTTT
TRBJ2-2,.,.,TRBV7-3,CASSQQMNTGELFF,TGTGCCAGCAGCCAACAGATGAACACCGGGGAGCTGTTTTTT
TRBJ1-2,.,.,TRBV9,CASSATISNYGYTF,TGTGCCAGCAGCGCGACAATATCGAACTATGGCTACACCTTC
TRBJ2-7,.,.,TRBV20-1,CSATRGYGHEQYF,TGCAGTGCGACCCGGGGGTATGGGCACGAGCAGTACTTC
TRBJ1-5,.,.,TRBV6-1,CASSYAGATSNQPQHF,TGTGCCAGCAGTTACGCGGGGGCTACTAGCAATCAGCCCCAGCATTTT
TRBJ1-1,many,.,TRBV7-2,CASSLWAGNTEAFF,TGTGCCAGCAGCTTATGGGCGGGGAACACTGAAGCTTTCTTT
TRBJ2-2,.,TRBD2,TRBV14,CASSQDHPSGRPGELFF,TGTGCCAGCAGCCAAGATCATCCTAGCGGGAGACCCGGGGAGCTGTTTTTT
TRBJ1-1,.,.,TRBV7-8,CASSLGGVMNTEAFF,TGTGCCAGCAGCCTGGGGGGGGTTATGAACACTGAAGCTTTCTTT
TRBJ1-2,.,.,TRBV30,CAWGTGTAYGYTF,TGTGCCTGGGGTACCGGGACGGCCTATGGCTACACCTTC
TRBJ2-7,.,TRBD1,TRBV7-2,CVSSTDRGLSYEQYF,TGTGTCAGCAGCACCGACAGGGGGCTATCCTACGAGCAGTACTTC
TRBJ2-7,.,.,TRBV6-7,CASSYATLFSYEQYF,TGTGCCAGCAGTTACGCGACCCTATTCTCCTACGAGCAGTACTTC
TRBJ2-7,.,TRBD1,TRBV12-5,CASGLALNRGTYEQYF,TGTGCTAGTGGTTTGGCATTAAACAGGGGGACCTACGAGCAGTACTTC
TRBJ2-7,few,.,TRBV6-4,CASSDSATAGRKYF,TGTGCCAGCAGTGACTCAGCCACGGCGGGGAGGAAGTACTTC
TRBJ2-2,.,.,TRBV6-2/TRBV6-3,CASSPRTGTQITGELFF,TGTGCCAGCAGTCCTCGAACCGGGACACAAATCACCGGGGAGCTGTTTTTT
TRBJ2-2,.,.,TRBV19,CASSPQRTGELFF,TGTGCCAGCAGTCCTCAGCGCACCGGGGAGCTGTTTTTT
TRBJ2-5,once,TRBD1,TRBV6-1,CASSPRGTGDRETQYF,TGTGCCAGCAGCCCTCGGGGGACAGGGGACCGAGAGACCCAGTACTTC
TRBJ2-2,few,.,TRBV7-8,CASSAAWTVNTGELFF,TGTGCCAGCAGTGCAGCGTGGACAGTCAACACCGGGGAGCTGTTTTTT
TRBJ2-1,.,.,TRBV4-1,CASSQVRDSYNEQFF,TGCGCCAGCAGCCAAGTAAGAGACTCCTACAATGAGCAGTTCTTC
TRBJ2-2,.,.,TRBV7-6,CASSFEFGGELFF,TGTGCCAGCAGCTTTGAATTCGGGGGGGAGCTGTTTTTT
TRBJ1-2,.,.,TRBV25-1,CASSTTGFGYTF,TGTGCCAGCAGCACTACAGGGTTTGGCTACACCTTC
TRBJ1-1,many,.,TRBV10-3,CAISESVGMNTEAFF,TGTGCCATCAGTGAGTCTGTAGGGATGAACACTGAAGCTTTCTTT
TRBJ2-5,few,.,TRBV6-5,CAIGTRAAGTQYF,TGTGCCATCGGGACAAGGGCGGCGGGGACCCAGTACTTC
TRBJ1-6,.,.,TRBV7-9,CASSNRGAASSYNSPLHF,TGTGCCAGCAGCAATCGCGGGGCAGCGAGCTCCTATAATTCACCCCTCCACTTT
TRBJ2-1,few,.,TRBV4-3,CASSQGGDSYNEQFF,TGCGCCAGCAGCCAAGGGGGGGACTCCTACAATGAGCAGTTCTTC
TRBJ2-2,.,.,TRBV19,CASSSLVQDTGELFF,TGTGCCAGTAGTTCGTTGGTGCAGGACACCGGGGAGCTGTTTTTT